This note documents a single T cell receptor (beta chain) sequence. Original handling: Using reference gene primer amplification, nucleated cell counts were estimated. Using immunoSEQ multiplex PCR, the repertoire was profiled, and TCRdb retains in-frame clones only, with some absent. The V and J calls and clone size are taken from that table; D and trimming were inferred from the DNA. The table includes about 150,000 clones, 82% detected once. The data originate from a study of blood T cell repertoires in COVID-19. Whole-study context: The United States, Italy and Spain supplied acute and convalescent COVID-19 samples. The analysed material was cDNA or gDNA that came from T cells, B-cell-depleted T cells, or PBMCs.

V shed 8 bases and J 8 bases; nucleotides not matched to a gene: 12. Germline V gene lookup returns CDR1 SGHAT and CDR2 FQNNGV. This CDR3 has 15 residues. Sequenced input: peripheral blood. This TCR was recovered from a human donor with acute or convalescent COVID-19. The donor label of this sample is uncertain. J is TRBJ1-6 and V is TRBV11-2, with 7 bases matching TRBD1. Here the CDR3 reads CASVLQGEGDSPLHF. The CDR3 DNA sequence: TGTGCCAGCGTGCTTCAGGGGGAAGGGGATTCACCCCTCCACTTT.